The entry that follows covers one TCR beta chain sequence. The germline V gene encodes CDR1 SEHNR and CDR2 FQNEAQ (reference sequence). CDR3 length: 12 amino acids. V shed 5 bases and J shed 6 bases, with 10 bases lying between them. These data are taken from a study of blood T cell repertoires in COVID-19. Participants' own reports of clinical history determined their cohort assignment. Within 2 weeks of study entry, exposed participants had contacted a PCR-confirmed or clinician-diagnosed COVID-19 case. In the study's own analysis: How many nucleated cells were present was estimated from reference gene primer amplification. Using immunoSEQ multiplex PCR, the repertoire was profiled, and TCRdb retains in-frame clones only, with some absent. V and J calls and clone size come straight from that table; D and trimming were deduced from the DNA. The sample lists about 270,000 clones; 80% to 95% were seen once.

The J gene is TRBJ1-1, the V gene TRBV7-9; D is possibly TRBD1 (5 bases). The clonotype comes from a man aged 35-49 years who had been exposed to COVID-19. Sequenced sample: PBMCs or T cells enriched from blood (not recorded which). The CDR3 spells CASSPGIPEAFF. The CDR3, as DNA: TGTGCCAGCAGCCCAGGGATTCCTGAAGCTTTCTTT.